This T cell receptor (beta chain) is from a study of shared clonotypes between healthy human individuals. Study results and limitations: An expected dependence of interdonor clonotype sharing on sequencing depth was noted. The study generally estimated greater richness for naive than memory subsets.

The germline V gene encodes CDR1 SGHAT and CDR2 FQNNGV. V gave up 5 bases and J gave up 6 bases, with 19 bases separating them. The CDR3 spans 15 residues. Method: immunoSEQ multiplex PCR; TCRdb's copy keeps in-frame clones and lacks some. Among about 640,000 clones listed, more than 70% were seen once. A remark on this clone: Its antigen is unknown.

The clonotype comes from a woman under 40 in good health. The chain recombines TRBV11-2 with TRBJ1-2; D may be TRBD1 (5 bases). The sample was memory CD4+ T cells sorted from blood. Indicated subset: CD45RA-negative fraction. CDR3 sequence: CASSPNLDSTHGYTF. CDR3 nucleotide sequence: TGTGCCAGCAGCCCCAACCTCGACAGTACCCATGGCTACACCTTC.